The 22 T cell receptor beta chains below come from one sample, sequenced in a study of T cell repertoires in cytomegalovirus infection. One entry per CDR3 protein, called by TCRdb with MiXCR from the reads. The table lists roughly 280,000 distinct CDR3 sequences, approximately 22% of them singletons. Antigens of these TCRs are unknown. The source was cultured PBMCs, collected from culture after CMV antigen stimulation. All receptors come from a human donor in good health (CMV status not recorded). Some clones in this sample may be carry-over from other donors' samples.

This clonotype occurred many times. The rearrangement uses TRBV7-2 and TRBJ1-2; tentatively, D is TRBD1 (6 bases). The CDR3 spans 16 residues. Germline V CDR1 and CDR2: SGHTA, FQGNSA. V was shortened by 5 bases and J by 4 bases, with 20 bases between the two germline ends. CDR3 sequence (DNA): TGTGCCAGCAGCGCCTACGGACAGTTGGGTCCCTATGGCTACACCTTC. Translation gives CASSAYGQLGPYGYTF.

V gene TRBV29-1 combines with J gene TRBJ2-1; TRBD2 matches at 11 bases. Per the germline V gene, CDR1 is SQVTM and CDR2 is ANQGSEA. The CDR3 consists of 14 residues. After removal of 6 bases from V and 5 bases from J, the junction contained 6 bases not matched to a gene. The CDR3 bases are TGCAGCGTAGGGACTAGCGGTTACGACAATGAGCAGTTCTTC. Its protein product is CSVGTSGYDNEQFF.

This clonotype was seen at least ten times. The genes are TRBV7-9 and TRBJ2-3; D not resolved. The V and J ends lost 8 bases and 1 base respectively, with 7 bases between them. Germline CDR1 SEHNR, CDR2 FQNEAQ (reference sequence). The length of the CDR3 is 12 residues. CDR3 coding DNA: TGTGCCAGCGTCGGACGCACAGATACGCAGTATTTT. Translation: CASVGRTDTQYF.

The CDR3 DNA follows: TGTGCCAGCAGCCCCCCATTTTCAGAATACGAGCAGTACGTC. As protein: CASSPPFSEYEQYV. This chain joins TRBV11-2 and TRBJ2-7; D unresolved. V gave up 5 bases and J gave up 4 bases, with 15 bases separating them. The CDR3 extends over 14 amino acids. CDR1 SGHAT and CDR2 FQNNGV come from the germline V gene.

The chain combines TRBV4-1 with TRBJ2-5; 9 positions agree with TRBD2. Germline-derived CDR1 and CDR2 are MGHRA and YSYEKL. The CDR3 sequence is 17 residues long. J lost 2 bases, V lost 4 bases, and 11 bases had no gene match. The CDR3 DNA reads as TGCGCCAGCAGCCCAGAGGGGCTAGCGGGGCTGCAAGAGACCCAGTACTTC. Protein: CASSPEGLAGLQETQYF.

The gene calls are TRBV2 and TRBJ2-1, with D maybe TRBD2 (5 bases). Germline CDR1 reads SNHLY; CDR2 reads FYNNEI. Trimming removed 7 bases from V and 4 bases from J, with 14 bases in between. CDR3 length: 14 amino acids. In nucleotides, the CDR3 is TGTGCCAGCAATCGTGCGGGCTCTTACAATGAGCAGTTCTTC. It encodes CASNRAGSYNEQFF.

This clonotype has at least ten counts. The chain is built from TRBV7-9 and TRBJ1-4; D gene unclear. Germline V gene sequence: CDR1 SEHNR, CDR2 FQNEAQ (reference sequence). V shed 2 bases and J shed 0 bases, with 4 bases lying between them. The CDR3 is made up of 14 amino acids. The CDR3 nucleotides read TGTGCCAGCAGCTTACTTGCAACTAATGAAAAACTGTTTTTT. This gives the protein CASSLLATNEKLFF.

This clonotype has just a few counts. The rearrangement uses TRBV6-2 or TRBV6-3 and TRBJ2-2; D is possibly TRBD1 (6 bases). Germline V lookup: CDR1 MNHEY, CDR2 SVGEGT. The CDR3 has 15 amino acids. Deletions cut 8 bases from V and 5 bases from J, with 18 bases between. The CDR3 DNA reads as TGTGCCAGCTGGACGTTCGGCCAGGGGACCGGGGAGCTGTTTTTT. Amino acid sequence: CASWTFGQGTGELFF.

This clonotype has just one count. This chain links TRBV10-3 with TRBJ2-2; TRBD1 is a possible D gene (5 bases). Per the germline V gene, CDR1 is ENHRY and CDR2 is SYGVKD. CDR3 length: 13 amino acids. Trimming removed 11 bases from V and 7 bases from J, with 17 bases in between. CDR3 bases: TGTGCCGGCAACCAGGGAAAGGGCGGGGAGCTGTTTTTT. Its translation is CAGNQGKGGELFF.

Many counts were recorded for this clonotype. The V gene is TRBV7-9, the J gene TRBJ2-1; 7 bases align to TRBD1. CDR3 length: 15 amino acids. Germline CDR1 SEHNR, CDR2 FQNEAQ (reference sequence). Trimming removed 5 bases from V and 5 bases from J; junction bases left unmatched: 9. The CDR3 region has the DNA TGTGCCAGCAGCCAAACGACAGGGTGGAACAATGAGCAGTTCTTC. It encodes CASSQTTGWNNEQFF.

This clonotype was observed at least ten times. The chain employs TRBV7-2 and TRBJ2-2; 8 bases align to TRBD1. The ends lost 3 bases at V and 6 bases at J; junction bases unmatched: 9. The CDR3 covers 16 residues. CDR1 is SGHTA, CDR2 FQGNSA, per germline. The CDR3 nucleotides are TGTGCCAGCAGCTTCCTCGGACAGGGCGGGGCCGGGGAGCTGTTTTTT. Its protein product is CASSFLGQGGAGELFF.

V and J are TRBV5-1 and TRBJ1-2, with 7 bases fitting TRBD1. Germline V CDR1 and CDR2: SGHRS, YFSETQ. Trimming took 4 bases from V and 8 from J; bases not matched to a gene: 11. This CDR3 spans 14 amino acids. CDR3 nucleotide sequence: TGCGCCAGCAGCGAGTCACAGGGGTTAGGGGGCTACACCTTC. It yields the protein CASSESQGLGGYTF.

V and J are TRBV6-5 and TRBJ2-5; 11 bases are a match to TRBD2. The CDR3 contains 16 residues. J gave up 3 bases and V 7 bases, and 10 bases lay outside the gene matches. Germline lookup yields CDR1 MNHEY and CDR2 SVGAGI. The chain's CDR3 is CASTSPRLAGKETQYF. CDR3 nucleotide sequence: TGTGCCAGCACCTCACCCCGACTAGCGGGAAAAGAGACCCAGTACTTC.

This clonotype occurred a few times. This chain links TRBV5-1 with TRBJ1-4, with D possibly TRBD1 on 6 matching bases. The CDR3 contains 14 residues. Germline lookup yields CDR1 SGHRS and CDR2 YFSETQ. The ends were cut back, 4 bases at V and 8 bases at J, with 15 bases in the middle. For the CDR3, the DNA is TGCGCCAGCAGCCCAGGACAGCCAAACGAAAAACTGTTTTTT. Translation: CASSPGQPNEKLFF.

In this sample, this clonotype turned up a few times. This chain links TRBV11-3 with TRBJ2-1; 11 bases are shared with TRBD2. The V and J ends lost 4 bases and 8 bases, in that order; junction bases with no gene match: 7. The CDR3 is 15 residues long. Germline V lookup: CDR1 SGHNT, CDR2 YENEEA. The CDR3 spells CASSSLAGGKDEQFF. In DNA form, the CDR3 reads TGTGCCAGCAGCTCTCTAGCGGGAGGTAAGGATGAGCAGTTCTTC.

This sequence joins TRBV4-1 and TRBJ2-3, with 13 bases fitting TRBD2. J lost 0 bases, V lost 4 bases, and 7 bases had no gene match. The CDR3 consists of 18 residues. The germline V gene encodes CDR1 MGHRA and CDR2 YSYEKL. As DNA, the CDR3 is TGCGCCAGCAGCCTGGGACTAGCGGGAACCTCTAGCACAGATACGCAGTATTTT. It encodes CASSLGLAGTSSTDTQYF.

In this sample, this clonotype turned up many times. V is TRBV7-8 and J is TRBJ2-3, with D possibly TRBD1 on 6 matching bases. This CDR3 is built from 15 residues. From germline, CDR1 is SGHVS and CDR2 FQNEAQ. V was cut by 2 bases and J by 3 bases, with 12 bases left in between. For the CDR3, the DNA is TGTGCCAGCAGCTTACAACCCCAGGGGACAGATACGCAGTATTTT. Its translation: CASSLQPQGTDTQYF. The variable domain in full, completed from reference TRBV7-8 and TRBJ2-3, reads GAGVSQSPRYKVAKRGQDVALRCDPISGHVSLFWYQQALGQGPEFLTYFQNEAQLDKSGLPSDRFFAERPEGSVSTLKIQRTQQEDSAVYLCASSLQPQGTDTQYFGPGTRLTVL.

This clonotype was seen only once. The genes are TRBV20-1 and TRBJ2-2, with 7 bases aligning to TRBD2. The V segment lost 5 bases and the J segment 1 base; nucleotides outside the gene matches: 7. From germline, CDR1 is DFQATT and CDR2 SNEGSKA (reference sequence). The CDR3 is 15 amino acids. The CDR3 sequence: CSAGRAAENTGELFF. DNA of the CDR3: TGCAGTGCTGGGAGGGCAGCCGAGAACACCGGGGAGCTGTTTTTT.

The chain carries TRBV7-6 and TRBJ2-7; TRBD2 agrees at 8 bases. The CDR3 is 14 amino acids. J gave up 5 bases and V 4 bases, and 7 bases lay outside the gene matches. Germline CDR1 and CDR2: SGHVS and FNYEAQ. CDR3 in amino acids: CASSYISGRDEQYF. CDR3 DNA: TGTGCCAGCAGCTATATAAGCGGGAGAGACGAGCAGTACTTC.

This clonotype was picked up many times. The V gene is TRBV6-1, the J gene TRBJ1-5; tentative D call: TRBD1 (6 bases). The CDR3 extends over 15 amino acids. Deletions cut 6 bases from V and 0 bases from J, with 12 bases between. CDR1 is MNHNS, CDR2 SASEGT, per germline. CDR3 DNA sequence: TGTGCCAGCAGAACAAGACAGGATAGCAATCAGCCCCAGCATTTT. It codes for CASRTRQDSNQPQHF.

The chain is built from TRBV7-9 and TRBJ1-1; TRBD1 might be the D (6 bases). The CDR3 runs 15 residues. V was shortened by 5 bases and J by 5 bases, with 18 bases between the two germline ends. Germline CDR1 SEHNR, CDR2 FQNEAQ (reference sequence). The CDR3 spells CASSPGQFSDTEAFF. The CDR3 DNA is TGTGCCAGCAGCCCAGGACAGTTCTCCGATACTGAAGCTTTCTTT.

V is TRBV7-2 and J is TRBJ1-1; D is unresolved. The V end was cut by 5 bases, the J end by 3 bases, with 7 bases between. The length of the CDR3 is 12 residues. Germline V gene lookup returns CDR1 SGHTA and CDR2 FQGNSA. The CDR3 coding sequence is TGTGCCAGCAGCCCCTCCTACACTGAAGCTTTCTTT. Translated: CASSPSYTEAFF.